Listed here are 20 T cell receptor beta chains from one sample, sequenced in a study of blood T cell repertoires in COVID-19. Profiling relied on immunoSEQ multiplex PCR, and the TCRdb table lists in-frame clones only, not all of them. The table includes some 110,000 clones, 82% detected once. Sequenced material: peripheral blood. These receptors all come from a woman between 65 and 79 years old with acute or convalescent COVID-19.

The CDR3 loop reads CAISEASGGANEQFF. The DNA for the CDR3 is TGTGCCATCAGTGAGGCTAGCGGGGGGGCGAATGAGCAGTTCTTC. V is TRBV10-3 and J is TRBJ2-1; 12 nucleotides agree with TRBD2. This CDR3 is built from 15 residues. The J segment lost 7 bases and the V segment lost 2 bases, leaving 3 bases of the junction unmatched. Germline assignment: CDR1 ENHRY and CDR2 SYGVKD.

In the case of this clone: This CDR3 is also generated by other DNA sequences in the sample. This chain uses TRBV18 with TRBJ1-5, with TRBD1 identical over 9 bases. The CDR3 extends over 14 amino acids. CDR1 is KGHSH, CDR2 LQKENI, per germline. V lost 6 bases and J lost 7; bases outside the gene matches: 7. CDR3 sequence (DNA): TGTGCCAGCTCTCCGGGACAGGGAGGCCAGCCCCAGCATTTT. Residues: CASSPGQGGQPQHF.

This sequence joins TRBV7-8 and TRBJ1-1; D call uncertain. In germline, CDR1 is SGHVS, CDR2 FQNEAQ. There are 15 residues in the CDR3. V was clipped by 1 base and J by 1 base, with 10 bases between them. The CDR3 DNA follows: TGTGCCAGCAGCTTAGGGGCAGTGCCGAACACTGAAGCTTTCTTT. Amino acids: CASSLGAVPNTEAFF. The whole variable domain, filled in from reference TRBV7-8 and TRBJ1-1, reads GAGVSQSPRYKVAKRGQDVALRCDPISGHVSLFWYQQALGQGPEFLTYFQNEAQLDKSGLPSDRFFAERPEGSVSTLKIQRTQQEDSAVYLCASSLGAVPNTEAFFGQGTRLTVV.

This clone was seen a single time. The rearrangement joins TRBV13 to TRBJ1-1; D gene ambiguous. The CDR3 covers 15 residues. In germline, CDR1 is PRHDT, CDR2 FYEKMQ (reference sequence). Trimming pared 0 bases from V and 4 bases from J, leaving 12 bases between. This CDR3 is CASSLGALVGTEAFF. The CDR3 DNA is TGTGCCAGCAGCTTAGGGGCCCTGGTTGGCACTGAAGCTTTCTTT.

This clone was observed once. The CDR3 here is CATSDAGDATEAFF. The CDR3 nucleotides are TGTGCCACCAGTGATGCGGGAGATGCCACTGAAGCTTTCTTT. The rearrangement uses TRBV24-1 and TRBJ1-1; D gene ambiguous. The CDR3 spans 14 residues. Germline CDR1 KGHDR, CDR2 SFDVKD. V gave up 3 bases and J gave up 4 bases, with 11 bases separating them.

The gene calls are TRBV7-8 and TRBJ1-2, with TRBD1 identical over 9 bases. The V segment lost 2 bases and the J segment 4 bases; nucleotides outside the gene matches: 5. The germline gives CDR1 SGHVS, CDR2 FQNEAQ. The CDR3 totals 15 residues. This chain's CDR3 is CASSLSTGGGYGYTF. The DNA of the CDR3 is TGTGCCAGCAGCTTAAGTACAGGGGGCGGCTATGGCTACACCTTC.

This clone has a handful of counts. The CDR3 bases are TGTGCCATCACCGGGACTAGTAGTGGTAGTGAGCAGTTCTTC. It codes for CAITGTSSGSEQFF. The rearrangement joins TRBV10-3 to TRBJ2-1; TRBD2 agrees at 8 bases. V trimming: 7 bases; J trimming: 9 bases; junction bases outside the gene matches: 11. Germline CDR1 ENHRY, CDR2 SYGVKD. This CDR3 is built from 14 residues.

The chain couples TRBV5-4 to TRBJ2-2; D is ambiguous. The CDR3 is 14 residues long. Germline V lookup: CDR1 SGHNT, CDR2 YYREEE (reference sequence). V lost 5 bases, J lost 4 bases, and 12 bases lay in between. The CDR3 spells CASSIMGPTGELFF. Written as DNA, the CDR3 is TGTGCCAGCAGTATCATGGGCCCCACCGGGGAGCTGTTTTTT.

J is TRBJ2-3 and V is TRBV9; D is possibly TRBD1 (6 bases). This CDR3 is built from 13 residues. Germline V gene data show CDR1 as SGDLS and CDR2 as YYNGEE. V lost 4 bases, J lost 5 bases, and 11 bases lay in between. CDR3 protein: CASSTGTVDTQYF. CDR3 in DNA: TGTGCCAGCAGCACAGGGACCGTAGATACGCAGTATTTT.

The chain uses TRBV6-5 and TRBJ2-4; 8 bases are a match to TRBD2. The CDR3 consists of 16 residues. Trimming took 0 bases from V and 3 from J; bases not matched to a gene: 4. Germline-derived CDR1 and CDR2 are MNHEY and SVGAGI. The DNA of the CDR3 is TGTGCCAGCAGTTACTCGAGGGCGGGGGGCAAAAACATTCAGTACTTC. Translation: CASSYSRAGGKNIQYF.

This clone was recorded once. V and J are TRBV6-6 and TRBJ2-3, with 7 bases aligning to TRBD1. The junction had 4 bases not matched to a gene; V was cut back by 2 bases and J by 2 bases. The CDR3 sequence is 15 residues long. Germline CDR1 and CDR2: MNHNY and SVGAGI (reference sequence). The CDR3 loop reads CASSYGTAFTDTQYF. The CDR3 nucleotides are TGTGCCAGCAGTTACGGGACAGCGTTCACAGATACGCAGTATTTT.

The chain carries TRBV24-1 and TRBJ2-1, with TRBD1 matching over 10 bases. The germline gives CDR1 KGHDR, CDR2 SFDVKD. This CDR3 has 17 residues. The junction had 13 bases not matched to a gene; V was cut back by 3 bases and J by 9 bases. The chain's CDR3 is CATSDHPGQGVDGEQFF. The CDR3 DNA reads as TGTGCCACCAGTGATCACCCTGGACAGGGGGTGGACGGTGAGCAGTTCTTC.

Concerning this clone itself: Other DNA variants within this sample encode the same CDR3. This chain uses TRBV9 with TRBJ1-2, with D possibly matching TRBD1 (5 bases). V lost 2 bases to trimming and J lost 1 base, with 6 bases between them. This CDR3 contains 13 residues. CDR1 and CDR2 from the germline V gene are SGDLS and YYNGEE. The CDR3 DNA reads TGTGCCAGCAGCGTTGACAGTAACTATGGCTACACCTTC. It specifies CASSVDSNYGYTF. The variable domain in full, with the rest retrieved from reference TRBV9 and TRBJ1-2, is DSGVTQTPKHLITATGQRVTLRCSPRSGDLSVYWYQQSLDQGLQFLIQYYNGEERAKGNILERFSAQQFPDLHSELNLSSLELGDSALYFCASSVDSNYGYTFGSGTRLTVV.

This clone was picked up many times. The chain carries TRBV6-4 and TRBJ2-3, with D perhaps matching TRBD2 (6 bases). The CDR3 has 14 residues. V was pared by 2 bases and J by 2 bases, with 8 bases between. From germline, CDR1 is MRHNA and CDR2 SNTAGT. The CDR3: CASSDRDSTDTQYF. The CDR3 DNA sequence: TGTGCCAGCAGTGACCGGGACTCCACAGATACGCAGTATTTT.

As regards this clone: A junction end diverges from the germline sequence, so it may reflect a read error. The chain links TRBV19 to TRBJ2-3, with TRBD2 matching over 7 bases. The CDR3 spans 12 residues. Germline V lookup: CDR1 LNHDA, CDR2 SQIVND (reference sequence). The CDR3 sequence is CASSTVSGRANF. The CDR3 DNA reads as TGTGCCAGTAGTACCGTGTCTGGGAGGGCCAATTTT.

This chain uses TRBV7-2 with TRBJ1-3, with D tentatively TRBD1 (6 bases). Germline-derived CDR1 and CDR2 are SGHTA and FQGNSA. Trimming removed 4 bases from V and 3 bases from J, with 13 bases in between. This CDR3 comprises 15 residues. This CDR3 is CASSSFGGLGNTIYF. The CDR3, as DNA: TGTGCCAGCAGCTCCTTTGGGGGCCTTGGAAACACCATATATTTT.

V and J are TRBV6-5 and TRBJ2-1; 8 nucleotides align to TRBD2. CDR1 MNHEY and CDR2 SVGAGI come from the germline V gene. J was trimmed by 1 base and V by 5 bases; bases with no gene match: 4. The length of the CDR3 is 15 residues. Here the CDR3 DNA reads TGTGCCAGCAGTAAAAGCGGGAGTTCCTACAATGAGCAGTTCTTC. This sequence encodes CASSKSGSSYNEQFF.

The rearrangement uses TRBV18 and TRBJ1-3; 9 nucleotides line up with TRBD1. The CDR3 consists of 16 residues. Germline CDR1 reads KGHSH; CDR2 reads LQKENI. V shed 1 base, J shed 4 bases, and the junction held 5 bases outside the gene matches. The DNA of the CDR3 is TGTGCCAGCTCACCACAACAGACAGGGGGAGGAAACACCATATATTTT. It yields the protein CASSPQQTGGGNTIYF.

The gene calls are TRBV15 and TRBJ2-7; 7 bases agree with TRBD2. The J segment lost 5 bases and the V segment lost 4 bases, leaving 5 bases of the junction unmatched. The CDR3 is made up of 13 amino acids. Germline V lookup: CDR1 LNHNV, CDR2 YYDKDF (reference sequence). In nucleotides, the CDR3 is TGTGCCACCAGCAACGCAGGGAGGGACGAGCAGTACGTC. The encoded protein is CATSNAGRDEQYV.

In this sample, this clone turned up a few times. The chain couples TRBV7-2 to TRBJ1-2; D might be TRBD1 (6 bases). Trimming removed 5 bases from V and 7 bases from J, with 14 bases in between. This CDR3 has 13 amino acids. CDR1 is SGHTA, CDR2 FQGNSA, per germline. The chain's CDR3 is CASSQQGVGGYTF. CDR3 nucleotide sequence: TGTGCCAGCAGCCAACAGGGAGTCGGTGGCTACACCTTC.